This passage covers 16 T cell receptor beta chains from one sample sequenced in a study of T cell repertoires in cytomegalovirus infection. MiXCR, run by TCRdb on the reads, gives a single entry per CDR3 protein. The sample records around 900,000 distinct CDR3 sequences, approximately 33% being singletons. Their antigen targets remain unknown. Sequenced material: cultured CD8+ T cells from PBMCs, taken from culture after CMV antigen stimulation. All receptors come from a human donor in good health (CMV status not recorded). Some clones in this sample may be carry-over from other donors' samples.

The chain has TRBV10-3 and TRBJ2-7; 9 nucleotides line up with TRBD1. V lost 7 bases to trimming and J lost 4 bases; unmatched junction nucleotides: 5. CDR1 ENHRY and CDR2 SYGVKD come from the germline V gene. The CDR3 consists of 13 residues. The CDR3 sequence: CAITSTGGYEQYF. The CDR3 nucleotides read TGTGCCATCACCTCGACAGGGGGGTACGAGCAGTACTTC.

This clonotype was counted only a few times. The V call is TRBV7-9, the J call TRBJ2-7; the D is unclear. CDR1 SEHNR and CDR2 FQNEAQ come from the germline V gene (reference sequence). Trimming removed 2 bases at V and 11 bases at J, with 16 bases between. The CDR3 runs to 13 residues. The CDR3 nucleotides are TGTGCCAGCAGCTTATCATCGGCGGAACCGAAGTACGTC. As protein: CASSLSSAEPKYV.

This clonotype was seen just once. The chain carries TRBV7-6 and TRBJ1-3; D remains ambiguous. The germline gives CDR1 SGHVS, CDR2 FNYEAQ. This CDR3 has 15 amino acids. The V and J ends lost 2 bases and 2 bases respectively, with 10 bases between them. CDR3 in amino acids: CASSLFSGPGNTIYF. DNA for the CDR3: TGTGCCAGCAGCTTATTCTCAGGCCCTGGAAACACCATATATTTT.

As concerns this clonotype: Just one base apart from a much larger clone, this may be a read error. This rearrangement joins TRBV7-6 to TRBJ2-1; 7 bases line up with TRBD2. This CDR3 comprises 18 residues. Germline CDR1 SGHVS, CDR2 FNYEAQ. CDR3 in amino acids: CANSFFQRGATGNNEQFF. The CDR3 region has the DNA TGTGCCAACAGCTTTTTCCAGCGGGGTGCGACCGGTAACAATGAGCAGTTCTTC. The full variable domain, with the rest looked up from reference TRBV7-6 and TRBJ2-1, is GAGVSQSPRYKVTKRGQDVALRCDPISGHVSLYWYRQALGQGPEFLTYFNYEAQQDKSGLPNDRFSAERPEGSISTLTIQRTEQRDSAMYRCANSFFQRGATGNNEQFFGPGTRLTVL.

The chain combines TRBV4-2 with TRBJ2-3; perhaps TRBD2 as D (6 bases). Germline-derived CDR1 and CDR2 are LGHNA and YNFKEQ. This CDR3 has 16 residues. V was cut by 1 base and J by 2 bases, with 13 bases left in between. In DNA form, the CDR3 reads TGTGCCAGCAGCCAAGTACTCGCGGGGCTCACAGATACGCAGTATTTT. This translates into CASSQVLAGLTDTQYF.

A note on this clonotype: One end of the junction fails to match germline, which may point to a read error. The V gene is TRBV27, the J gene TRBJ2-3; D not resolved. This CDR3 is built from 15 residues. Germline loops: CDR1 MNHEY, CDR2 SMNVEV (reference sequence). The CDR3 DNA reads TGTGCCAACAGTACCCTTGAGAGTCGCACAGATACGCAGTATTTT. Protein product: CANSTLESRTDTQYF.

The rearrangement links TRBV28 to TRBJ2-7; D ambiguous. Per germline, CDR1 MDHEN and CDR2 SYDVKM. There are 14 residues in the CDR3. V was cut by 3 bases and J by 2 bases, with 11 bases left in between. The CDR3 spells CASSLRSPTYEQYV. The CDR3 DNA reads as TGTGCCAGCAGTTTGAGGAGTCCAACCTACGAGCAGTACGTC.

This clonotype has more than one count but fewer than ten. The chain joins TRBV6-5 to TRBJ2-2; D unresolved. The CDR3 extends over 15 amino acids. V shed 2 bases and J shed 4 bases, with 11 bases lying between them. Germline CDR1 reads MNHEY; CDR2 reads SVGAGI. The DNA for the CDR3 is TGTGCCAGCAGTTACGAGAACTTACGCACCGGGGAGCTGTTTTTT. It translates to CASSYENLRTGELFF.

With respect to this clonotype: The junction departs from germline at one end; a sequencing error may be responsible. The DNA for the CDR3 is TGTGCCAACAGTGAAAAGGGCTTCTCCTACGAGCAGTACTTC. Residues: CANSEKGFSYEQYF. This rearrangement joins TRBV6-1 to TRBJ2-7; D not certain. The germline V gene encodes CDR1 MNHNS and CDR2 SASEGT. There are 14 residues in the CDR3.

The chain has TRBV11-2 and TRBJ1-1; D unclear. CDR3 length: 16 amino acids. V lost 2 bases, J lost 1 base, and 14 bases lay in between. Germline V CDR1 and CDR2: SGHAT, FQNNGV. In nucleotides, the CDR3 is TGTGCCAGCAGCTTATGGATGTGGCAGCAGAACACTGAAGCTTTCTTT. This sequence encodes CASSLWMWQQNTEAFF.

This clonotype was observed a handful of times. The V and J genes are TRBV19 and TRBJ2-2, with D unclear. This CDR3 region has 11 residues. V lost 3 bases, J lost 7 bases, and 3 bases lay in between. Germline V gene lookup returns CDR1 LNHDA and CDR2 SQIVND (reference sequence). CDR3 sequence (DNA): TGTGCCAGTAGTATGGTCGGGGAGCTGTTTTTT. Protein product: CASSMVGELFF.

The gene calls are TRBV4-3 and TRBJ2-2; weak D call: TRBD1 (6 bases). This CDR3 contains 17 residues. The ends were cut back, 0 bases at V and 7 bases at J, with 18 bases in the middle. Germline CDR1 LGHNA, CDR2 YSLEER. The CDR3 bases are TGCGCCAGCAGCCAAGATCTTTGGGCAGGGGTGGACGGGGAGCTGTTTTTT. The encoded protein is CASSQDLWAGVDGELFF.

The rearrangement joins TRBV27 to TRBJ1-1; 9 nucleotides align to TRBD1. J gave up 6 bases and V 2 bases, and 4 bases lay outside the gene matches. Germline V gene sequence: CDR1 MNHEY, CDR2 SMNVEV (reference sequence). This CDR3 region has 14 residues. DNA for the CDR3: TGTGCCAGCAGTTTAACGGGACAGGGCCCTGAAGCTTTCTTT. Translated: CASSLTGQGPEAFF.

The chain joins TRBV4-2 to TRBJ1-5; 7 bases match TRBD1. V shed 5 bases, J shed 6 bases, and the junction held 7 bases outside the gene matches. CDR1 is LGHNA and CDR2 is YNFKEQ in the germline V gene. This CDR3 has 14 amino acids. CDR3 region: CASSYTGEGQPQHF. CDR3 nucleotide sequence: TGTGCCAGCAGCTACACAGGGGAGGGTCAGCCCCAGCATTTT.

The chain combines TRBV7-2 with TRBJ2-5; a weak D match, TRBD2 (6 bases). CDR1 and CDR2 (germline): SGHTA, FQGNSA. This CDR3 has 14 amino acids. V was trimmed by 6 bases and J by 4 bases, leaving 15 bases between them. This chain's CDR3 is CASSWAGPGETQYF. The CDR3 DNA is TGTGCCAGCAGTTGGGCGGGGCCTGGAGAGACCCAGTACTTC.

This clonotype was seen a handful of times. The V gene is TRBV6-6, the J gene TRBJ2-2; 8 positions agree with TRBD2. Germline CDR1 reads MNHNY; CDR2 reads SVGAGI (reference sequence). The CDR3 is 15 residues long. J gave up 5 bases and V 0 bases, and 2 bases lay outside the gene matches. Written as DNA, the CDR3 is TGTGCCAGCAGTTACTCGGGGACTAGTACCGGGGAGCTGTTTTTT. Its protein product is CASSYSGTSTGELFF.